This passage covers 24 T cell receptor beta chains from one sample sequenced in a study of T cell changes during pregnancy in multiple sclerosis. The assay was immunoSEQ multiplex PCR, and TCRdb's table has in-frame clones only and misses some. The profile shows about 92,000 clones, more than 85% of them singletons. The sample here was peripheral blood, taken in the first trimester of pregnancy. Every receptor here comes from a female donor with multiple sclerosis, enrolled in a pregnancy study.

V is TRBV19 and J is TRBJ2-2; 9 bases line up with TRBD1. CDR1 is LNHDA, CDR2 SQIVND, per germline (reference sequence). CDR3 length: 15 residues. Trimming removed 7 bases from V and 4 bases from J; junction bases left unmatched: 7. CDR3 bases: TGTGCCAGTAATTGGGGACAGGGAAGCACCGGGGAGCTGTTTTTT. Amino acids: CASNWGQGSTGELFF.

The chain joins TRBV6-4 to TRBJ2-3; perhaps TRBD2 as D (6 bases). Germline V gene data show CDR1 as MRHNA and CDR2 as SNTAGT. Trimming removed 1 base from V and 3 bases from J, with 8 bases in between. This CDR3 has 14 amino acids. CDR3 in DNA: TGTGCCAGCAGTGACTGGGGGGAGACAGATACGCAGTATTTT. Protein sequence: CASSDWGETDTQYF.

This chain uses TRBV5-1 with TRBJ1-5; TRBD1 matches 9 bases. V gave up 3 bases and J gave up 7 bases; unmatched junction bases: 2. The CDR3 has 13 amino acids. CDR1 is SGHRS, CDR2 YFSETQ, per germline. The CDR3 coding sequence is TGCGCCAGCAGCTCGACAGGGGGGCAGCCCCAGCATTTT. It encodes CASSSTGGQPQHF. Supplemented by reference TRBV5-1 and TRBJ1-5, the full variable domain reads KAGVTQTPRYLIKTRGQQVTLSCSPISGHRSVSWYQQTPGQGLQFLFEYFSETQRNKGNFPGRFSGRQFSNSRSEMNVSTLELGDSALYLCASSSTGGQPQHFGDGTRLSIL.

The chain couples TRBV14 to TRBJ1-2; D gene ambiguous. V gave up 4 bases and J gave up 1 base, with 7 bases separating them. Per the germline V gene, CDR1 is SGHDN and CDR2 is FVKESK. The CDR3 is made up of 13 amino acids. CDR3 protein: CASSPTYNYGYTF. For the CDR3, the DNA is TGTGCCAGCAGCCCGACATATAACTATGGCTACACCTTC.

The J gene is TRBJ2-5, the V gene TRBV2; 10 nucleotides agree with TRBD1. The germline CDR1 and CDR2 sequences are SNHLY and FYNNEI. The CDR3 sequence is 13 residues long. The junction had 1 base not matched to a gene; V was cut back by 4 bases and J by 5 bases. The CDR3 DNA reads as TGTGCCAGCAGTGGGGGACAGGGGGAGACCCAGTACTTC. This gives the protein CASSGGQGETQYF.

V usage is TRBV5-6 and J usage is TRBJ1-2; D ambiguous. CDR3 length: 11 residues. Germline loops: CDR1 SGHDT, CDR2 YYEEEE. The V and J ends lost 2 bases and 10 bases respectively, with 9 bases between them. For the CDR3, the DNA is TGTGCCAGCAGCTTCTTTAGCCTCTACACCTTC. It codes for CASSFFSLYTF.

The rearrangement links TRBV19 to TRBJ2-7; TRBD2 agrees at 11 bases. This CDR3 has 16 residues. V trimming: 0 bases; J trimming: 2 bases; junction bases outside the gene matches: 3. Germline-derived CDR1 and CDR2 are LNHDA and SQIVND (reference sequence). CDR3 sequence: CASSIDGTSGTYEQYF. CDR3 DNA sequence: TGTGCCAGTAGTATAGATGGGACTAGCGGCACCTACGAGCAGTACTTC.

This chain uses TRBV10-2 with TRBJ2-7; TRBD2 is a possible D gene (6 bases). Germline CDR1 and CDR2: WSHSY and SAAADI. V lost 11 bases, J lost 2 bases, and 7 bases lay in between. CDR3 length: 10 amino acids. CDR3 region: CAAGTYEQYF. Written as DNA, the CDR3 is TGCGCCGCGGGGACCTACGAGCAGTACTTC.

The chain links TRBV28 to TRBJ2-1; TRBD1 matches 8 bases. With V trimmed by 5 bases and J by 2 bases, 5 bases remained unmatched. Per germline, CDR1 MDHEN and CDR2 SYDVKM. CDR3 length: 15 amino acids. This chain's CDR3 is CASSPDRVPYNEQFF. The CDR3 DNA follows: TGTGCCAGCAGTCCGGACAGGGTTCCCTACAATGAGCAGTTCTTC. The full variable domain, completed using reference TRBV28 and TRBJ2-1, is DVKVTQSSRYLVKRTGEKVFLECVQDMDHENMFWYRQDPGLGLRLIYFSYDVKMKEKGDIPEGYSVSREKKERFSLILESASTNQTSMYLCASSPDRVPYNEQFFGPGTRLTVL.

This sequence joins TRBV28 and TRBJ1-4; 10 bases fit TRBD1. V shed 8 bases, J shed 8 bases, and the junction held 14 bases outside the gene matches. Germline CDR1 reads MDHEN; CDR2 reads SYDVKM. CDR3 length equals 16 residues. The CDR3 is CASGRDRGGMNEKLFF. In DNA form, the CDR3 reads TGTGCCAGCGGCCGGGACAGGGGAGGGATGAACGAAAAACTGTTTTTT. The full variable domain, completed using reference TRBV28 and TRBJ1-4, is DVKVTQSSRYLVKRTGEKVFLECVQDMDHENMFWYRQDPGLGLRLIYFSYDVKMKEKGDIPEGYSVSREKKERFSLILESASTNQTSMYLCASGRDRGGMNEKLFFGSGTQLSVL.

The genes are TRBV4-2 and TRBJ2-1; 8 bases are a match to TRBD2. Germline-derived CDR1 and CDR2 are LGHNA and YNFKEQ. The trim removed 0 bases at V and 7 bases at J, leaving 8 bases unmatched. This CDR3 comprises 16 residues. DNA of the CDR3: TGTGCCAGCAGCCAAGATCTTACGGGAGGGAGAAATGAGCAGTTCTTC. Translated, it gives CASSQDLTGGRNEQFF.

This rearrangement joins TRBV4-1 to TRBJ2-6, with D possibly TRBD2 on 5 matching bases. This CDR3 is built from 19 residues. CDR1 MGHRA and CDR2 YSYEKL come from the germline V gene. Trimming pared 1 base from V and 1 base from J, leaving 17 bases between. This CDR3 is CASSQGLPGPGSGANVLTF. CDR3 in DNA: TGCGCCAGCAGCCAAGGGCTTCCGGGCCCGGGGTCTGGGGCCAACGTCCTGACTTTC.

The rearrangement joins TRBV25-1 to TRBJ2-7, with D possibly matching TRBD2 (6 bases). This CDR3 spans 14 amino acids. Trimming pared 8 bases from V and 3 bases from J, leaving 17 bases between. The V gene's germline CDR1 is MGHDK and CDR2 SYGVNS. CDR3 bases: TGTGCCAGCGCTCAAGCGGGTGTCCGCTACGAGCAGTACTTC. It specifies CASAQAGVRYEQYF.

V usage is TRBV28 and J usage is TRBJ2-3; tentative D call: TRBD2 (6 bases). V was cut by 5 bases and J by 7 bases, with 16 bases left in between. From germline, CDR1 is MDHEN and CDR2 SYDVKM. This CDR3 has 14 amino acids. The CDR3 here is CASSPESGGNTQYF. As DNA, the CDR3 is TGTGCCAGCAGTCCCGAATCAGGAGGGAATACGCAGTATTTT.

The chain couples TRBV6-4 to TRBJ2-3; TRBD2 aligns across 11 bases. CDR3 length equals 15 residues. CDR1 and CDR2 from the germline V gene are MRHNA and SNTAGT. The V and J ends lost 6 bases and 4 bases, in that order; junction bases with no gene match: 6. The CDR3 loop is CASSLTSGTADTQYF. The CDR3, as DNA: TGTGCCAGCAGCTTGACTAGCGGGACTGCAGATACGCAGTATTTT.

This chain links TRBV6-5 with TRBJ1-2; no clear D. The CDR3 totals 12 residues. Germline CDR1 is MNHEY and CDR2 is SVGAGI. V was shortened by 6 bases and J by 6 bases, with 11 bases between the two germline ends. The CDR3 nucleotides read TGTGCCAGCAGCCAAAAAGCCCATGGCTACACCTTC. This translates into CASSQKAHGYTF.

The genes are TRBV4-3 and TRBJ2-2; TRBD2 matches at 9 bases. V lost 0 bases, J lost 0 bases, and 5 bases stayed unmatched. The CDR3 is made up of 18 amino acids. Germline-derived CDR1 and CDR2 are LGHNA and YSLEER. This CDR3 reads CASSQDPAGGANTGELFF. CDR3 coding DNA: TGCGCCAGCAGCCAAGATCCAGCGGGAGGTGCGAACACCGGGGAGCTGTTTTTT.

Only one count was recorded for this clone. The rearrangement uses TRBV28 and TRBJ2-4, with 8 bases matching TRBD1. This CDR3 is built from 15 residues. V was pared by 6 bases and J by 0 bases, with 4 bases of the junction left unmatched. From germline, CDR1 is MDHEN and CDR2 SYDVKM. CDR3 sequence: CASRLRGPAKNIQYF. In DNA form, the CDR3 reads TGTGCCAGCAGGCTCAGGGGGCCAGCCAAAAACATTCAGTACTTC.

The gene calls are TRBV7-2 and TRBJ2-5, with 7 bases lining up with TRBD2. From germline, CDR1 is SGHTA and CDR2 FQGNSA. This CDR3 is 14 amino acids long. V lost 4 bases to trimming and J lost 5 bases; unmatched junction nucleotides: 7. DNA for the CDR3: TGTGCCAGCAGCTGGGGGGGGACCCTGGAGACCCAGTACTTC. Residues: CASSWGGTLETQYF. Using reference TRBV7-2 and TRBJ2-5 for the parts outside the CDR3, the full variable domain is GAGVSQSPSNKVTEKGKDVELRCDPISGHTALYWYRQSLGQGLEFLIYFQGNSAPDKSGLPSDRFSAERTGGSVSTLTIQRTQQEDSAVYLCASSWGGTLETQYFGPGTRLLVL.

The V gene is TRBV19, the J gene TRBJ2-2; the D gene is possibly TRBD2 (5 bases). The V gene lost 7 bases and the J gene lost 4 bases, with 13 bases spanning the gap. The CDR3 consists of 14 residues. From germline, CDR1 is LNHDA and CDR2 SQIVND (reference sequence). DNA for the CDR3: TGTGCCAGTACACGGGGTGTGACCACCGGGGAGCTGTTTTTT. Translation gives CASTRGVTTGELFF.

This rearrangement joins TRBV18 to TRBJ1-5; 12 bases are shared with TRBD1. The V gene end was trimmed by 6 bases and the J gene end by 7 bases; junction bases not matched to a gene: 10. The CDR3 is made up of 16 amino acids. Per germline, CDR1 KGHSH and CDR2 LQKENI. CDR3 region: CASSRGTGGNGQPQHF. The DNA for the CDR3 is TGTGCCAGCTCTCGTGGGACAGGGGGCAACGGCCAGCCCCAGCATTTT.

The chain is built from TRBV4-1 and TRBJ2-7; TRBD1 matches 9 bases. The length of the CDR3 is 17 residues. J was trimmed by 4 bases and V by 0 bases; bases with no gene match: 10. Per the germline V gene, CDR1 is MGHRA and CDR2 is YSYEKL. For the CDR3, the DNA is TGCGCCAGCAGCCAAGAATCGATCGGACAGGGGCTTTACGAGCAGTACTTC. Amino acid sequence: CASSQESIGQGLYEQYF.

The CDR3 sequence: CASSLPYGEAFF. The CDR3 DNA follows: TGTGCCAGCTCCCTTCCTTACGGTGAAGCTTTCTTT. This sequence joins TRBV13 and TRBJ1-1, with D unclear. V was trimmed by 8 bases and J by 7 bases, leaving 14 bases between them. CDR3 length: 12 amino acids. Germline CDR1 and CDR2: PRHDT and FYEKMQ (reference sequence).

The J gene is TRBJ1-2, the V gene TRBV4-3; 10 bases agree with TRBD1. V lost 1 base to trimming and J lost 8 bases; unmatched junction nucleotides: 4. Germline V lookup: CDR1 LGHNA, CDR2 YSLEER. This CDR3 is 14 amino acids long. CDR3 nucleotides: TGCGCCAGCAGCCAAGGACAGGGGGCTGGCGGCTACACCTTC. Encoded protein: CASSQGQGAGGYTF.